These T cell receptor beta chains were read from a single sample in a study of cytomegalovirus exposure and HLA in healthy donors. This table comes from immunoSEQ multiplex PCR, and its TCRdb copy is limited to in-frame clones, with some not included. The repertoire includes approximately 200,000 clones, around four fifths of them detected once, and around 6.3% sits in the top ten. Sequencing input: PBMCs. Source of these receptors: a woman between 50 and 59 years old in good health and CMV-seropositive. Both conserved end residues are part of each CDR3.

>TRBJ2-7|TRBV11-2
CASSSPNGRTYEQYF
>TRBJ1-2|TRBV10-3
CAISLGQGVYGYTF
>TRBJ2-7|TRBV28
CASGGLAGAYEQYF
>TRBJ1-2|TRBV7-8
CASSTTGHGYTF
>TRBJ1-6|TRBV6-1
CASSEATVSYNSPLHF
>TRBJ2-1|TRBV18
CASSPPGLSNEQFF
>TRBJ1-2|TRBV7-9
CASSSHISITGRGYTF
>TRBJ1-1|TRBV6-1
CASNGRGRGTEAFF
>TRBJ1-4|TRBV28
CAINPHYRGEKLFF
>TRBJ1-5|TRBV7-9
CASSLAGRGSNQPQHF
>TRBJ2-7|TRBV10-1
CASSRQGLDEQYF
>TRBJ2-2|TRBV7-2
CASSFRSVNTGELFF
>TRBJ1-2|TRBV28
CASRPLALGYGYTF
>TRBJ2-7|TRBV7-9
CSSSLVRLTGALSYEQYF
>TRBJ2-1|TRBV6-1
CASRQGQAPANEQFF